These 9 T cell receptor beta chains were sequenced from one sample in a study of OX40 agonist ivuxolimab in advanced cancers. Data came from immunoSEQ multiplex PCR; TCRdb stores just in-frame clones and leaves some out. The table lists roughly 69,000 clones, almost 85% of them singletons. The source material was CD4+ or CD8+ T cells sorted from blood, sampled in a trial of the OX40 agonist ivuxolimab. These TCRs come from an adult with an advanced solid tumor such as melanoma, head and neck, liver or kidney cancer.

This sequence joins TRBV5-5 and TRBJ1-5; a weak D match, TRBD1 (5 bases). CDR3 length: 16 amino acids. Deletions cut 1 base from V and 4 bases from J, with 15 bases between. In germline, CDR1 is SGHKS, CDR2 YYEKEE (reference sequence). The CDR3 DNA reads TGTGCCAGCAGCTTGAAAGAGGGACGGCCAAATCAGCCCCAGCATTTT. As protein: CASSLKEGRPNQPQHF.

The J gene is TRBJ1-2, the V gene TRBV5-1; 7 bases fit TRBD1. Germline V gene sequence: CDR1 SGHRS, CDR2 YFSETQ. The CDR3 runs to 15 residues. J was trimmed by 4 bases and V by 4 bases; bases with no gene match: 10. CDR3 residues: CASSPGDRNSYGYTF. DNA of the CDR3: TGCGCCAGCAGCCCGGGGGACAGAAACAGCTATGGCTACACCTTC.

This chain uses TRBV5-1 with TRBJ2-1; the match to TRBD2 covers 11 bases. This CDR3 contains 16 residues. Trimming removed 4 bases from V and 8 bases from J; junction bases left unmatched: 11. The germline gives CDR1 SGHRS, CDR2 YFSETQ. The DNA for the CDR3 is TGCGCCAGCAGCCGAGCGCTAAGTAGCGGGAGGGATGAGCAGTTCTTC. It is translated as CASSRALSSGRDEQFF. Full variable domain (remainder filled in from reference TRBV5-1 and TRBJ2-1): KAGVTQTPRYLIKTRGQQVTLSCSPISGHRSVSWYQQTPGQGLQFLFEYFSETQRNKGNFPGRFSGRQFSNSRSEMNVSTLELGDSALYLCASSRALSSGRDEQFFGPGTRLTVL.

Comment on this clone: The same CDR3 also results from other DNA sequences found in this sample. The V and J genes are TRBV20-1 and TRBJ1-1; no clear D. The CDR3 is 11 residues long. The V end lost 3 bases, the J end lost 8 bases, and 10 bases lay between the germline ends. CDR1 is DFQATT, CDR2 SNEGSKA, per germline (reference sequence). In DNA form, the CDR3 reads TGCAGTGCTAGTAGAGGTGAAGAAGCTTTCTTT. Its protein is CSASRGEEAFF.

The chain uses TRBV11-2 and TRBJ2-1; perhaps TRBD2 as D (6 bases). V was pared by 1 base and J by 4 bases, with 14 bases between. The CDR3 is 16 residues long. The germline V gene encodes CDR1 SGHAT and CDR2 FQNNGV. The CDR3 here is CASSLGGGSAYNEQFF. Written as DNA, the CDR3 is TGTGCCAGCAGCTTAGGTGGGGGGTCTGCGTACAATGAGCAGTTCTTC.

Many counts were recorded for this clone. The chain joins TRBV2 to TRBJ1-2; 7 positions agree with TRBD1. CDR1 is SNHLY, CDR2 FYNNEI, per germline. V lost 6 bases and J lost 4; bases outside the gene matches: 8. The CDR3 contains 14 residues. CDR3 DNA: TGTGCCAGCAGACCGACAGGGCTTGTCTATGGCTACACCTTC. It encodes CASRPTGLVYGYTF.

This clone has just a few counts. This sequence joins TRBV9 and TRBJ2-1; D is ambiguous. The germline gives CDR1 SGDLS, CDR2 YYNGEE. The V end lost 0 bases, the J end lost 10 bases, and 20 bases lay between the germline ends. CDR3 length: 16 amino acids. DNA of the CDR3: TGTGCCAGCAGCGTAGTAGGTTTGCCTATTGGAGAAGAGCAGTTCTTC. This sequence encodes CASSVVGLPIGEEQFF.

The rearrangement uses TRBV7-2 and TRBJ2-1; TRBD1 might be the D (5 bases). CDR1 and CDR2 (germline): SGHTA, FQGNSA. The V gene lost 5 bases and the J gene lost 5 bases, with 13 bases spanning the gap. CDR3 length: 14 residues. CDR3 nucleotides: TGTGCCAGCAGCACTACTGACAGTCACAATGAGCAGTTCTTC. As protein: CASSTTDSHNEQFF.

The J gene is TRBJ2-7, the V gene TRBV5-6; TRBD2 matches at 9 bases. Germline CDR1 and CDR2: SGHDT and YYEEEE. V shed 5 bases and J 6 bases; nucleotides not matched to a gene: 9. CDR3 length: 14 residues. In DNA form, the CDR3 reads TGTGCCAGCAGTCAGGGACTAGCTGAGTCCGAGCAGTACTTC. The encoded protein is CASSQGLAESEQYF.